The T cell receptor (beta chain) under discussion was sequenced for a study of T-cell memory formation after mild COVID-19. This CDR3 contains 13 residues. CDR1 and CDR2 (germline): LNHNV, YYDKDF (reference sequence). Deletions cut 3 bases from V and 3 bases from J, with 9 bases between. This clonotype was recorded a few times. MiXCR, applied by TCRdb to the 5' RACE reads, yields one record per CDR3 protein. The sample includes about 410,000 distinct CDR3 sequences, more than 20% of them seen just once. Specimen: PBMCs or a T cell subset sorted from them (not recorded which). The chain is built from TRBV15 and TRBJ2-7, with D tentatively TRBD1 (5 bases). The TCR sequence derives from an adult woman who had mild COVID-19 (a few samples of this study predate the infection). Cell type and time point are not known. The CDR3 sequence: CATSRDQGYEQYF. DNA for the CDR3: TGTGCCACCAGCAGGGATCAGGGCTACGAGCAGTACTTC.